The rows below give T cell receptor beta chains drawn from one sample of a study of cytomegalovirus exposure and HLA in healthy donors. Clones were read by immunoSEQ multiplex PCR, and TCRdb kept only the in-frame ones, dropping some. Of 140,000 or so clones listed, about 82% were seen once; the top ten hold about 3.7%. The sequencing input was PBMCs. These TCRs come from a male donor in good health and CMV-seronegative. The CDR3 runs from the conserved cysteine through the conserved F or W. D genes are given only for firm matches. Not every row has a clone size; where given, it reads once, few, many or a size class.

CDR3 length: 14; V gene: TRBV27; J gene: TRBJ1-1; D gene: NA; clone size: NA; CDR3 DNA: TGTGCCAGCAGTTTATCAGGGGTGGAAACTGAAGCTTTCTTT; CDR3 protein: CASSLSGVETEAFF
CDR3 length: 13; V gene: TRBV2; J gene: TRBJ2-2; D gene: NA; clone size: NA; CDR3 DNA: TGTGCCAGCAGTGAATCCGAGACCGGGGAGCTGTTTTTT; CDR3 protein: CASSESETGELFF
CDR3 length: 13; V gene: TRBV7-6; J gene: TRBJ1-1; D gene: NA; clone size: NA; CDR3 DNA: TGTGCCAGCAGCCCACAGGGGAACACTGAAGCTTTCTTT; CDR3 protein: CASSPQGNTEAFF
CDR3 length: 22; V gene: TRBV10-3; J gene: TRBJ1-1; D gene: NA; clone size: NA; CDR3 DNA: TGTGCCATCAGTGAATCCCTGATACCCCCTAGAAGGAAGGGCAGGGAGAACACTGAAGCTTTCTTT; CDR3 protein: CAISESLIPPRRKGRENTEAFF
CDR3 length: 15; V gene: TRBV13; J gene: TRBJ2-3; D gene: TRBD2; clone size: few; CDR3 DNA: TGTGCCAGCAGCTTAGGGCTAGCGGGAACAGATACGCAGTATTTT; CDR3 protein: CASSLGLAGTDTQYF
CDR3 length: 14; V gene: TRBV10-3; J gene: TRBJ1-3; D gene: TRBD1; clone size: NA; CDR3 DNA: TGTGCCATCAATGACAGGGTGGACGGAAACACCATATATTTT; CDR3 protein: CAINDRVDGNTIYF
CDR3 length: 16; V gene: TRBV13; J gene: TRBJ2-1; D gene: TRBD2; clone size: once; CDR3 DNA: TGTGCCAGCAGCTCGGGACCTAGCGGGAGGGTCAATGAGCAGTTCTTC; CDR3 protein: CASSSGPSGRVNEQFF
CDR3 length: 12; V gene: TRBV30; J gene: TRBJ2-5; D gene: NA; clone size: few; CDR3 DNA: TGTGCCTGGAGTGTAGTCGGGGAGACCCAGTACTTC; CDR3 protein: CAWSVVGETQYF
CDR3 length: 16; V gene: TRBV6-1; J gene: TRBJ2-7; D gene: NA; clone size: NA; CDR3 DNA: TGTGCCAGCAGTGAGTTAGCGGAACCTCACACCTACGAGCAGTACTTC; CDR3 protein: CASSELAEPHTYEQYF
CDR3 length: 14; V gene: TRBV5-6; J gene: TRBJ2-7; D gene: NA; clone size: NA; CDR3 DNA: TGTGCCAGCAGCTTAACGGACAGTTCCTACGAGCAGTACTTC; CDR3 protein: CASSLTDSSYEQYF
CDR3 length: 13; V gene: TRBV27; J gene: TRBJ2-3; D gene: TRBD1; clone size: NA; CDR3 DNA: TGTGCCAGCAGTTACAGGGGAACCGATACGCAGTATTTT; CDR3 protein: CASSYRGTDTQYF
CDR3 length: 15; V gene: TRBV6-5; J gene: TRBJ1-2; D gene: NA; clone size: NA; CDR3 DNA: TGTGCCAGCAGCTCGGCCTGGGGGGGCAACTATGGCTACACCTTC; CDR3 protein: CASSSAWGGNYGYTF
CDR3 length: 15; V gene: TRBV6-1; J gene: TRBJ2-7; D gene: TRBD1; clone size: once; CDR3 DNA: TGTGCCGGAGGATCCGGGACAGGGGGCACGTGGGAGCAGTACTTC; CDR3 protein: CAGGSGTGGTWEQYF
CDR3 length: 13; V gene: TRBV7-9; J gene: TRBJ1-2; D gene: TRBD1; clone size: NA; CDR3 DNA: TGTACCAGCAGCTTAGCGAACCAGGGGGTTAAAGCCTTC; CDR3 protein: CTSSLANQGVKAF
CDR3 length: 14; V gene: TRBV9; J gene: TRBJ1-2; D gene: NA; clone size: NA; CDR3 DNA: TGTGCCAGCAGCGTAGGGACAAAAAACTATGGCTACACCTTC; CDR3 protein: CASSVGTKNYGYTF
CDR3 length: 15; V gene: TRBV9; J gene: TRBJ2-2; D gene: NA; clone size: NA; CDR3 DNA: TGTGCCAGCAGGCCGGGGGATCCGAACACCGGGGAGCTGTTTTTT; CDR3 protein: CASRPGDPNTGELFF
CDR3 length: 15; V gene: TRBV6-5; J gene: TRBJ1-4; D gene: TRBD1; clone size: NA; CDR3 DNA: TGTGCCAGCAGTCAAATAGGGACAGAAAATGAAAAACTGTTTTTT; CDR3 protein: CASSQIGTENEKLFF
CDR3 length: 14; V gene: TRBV6-1; J gene: TRBJ2-3; D gene: TRBD2; clone size: NA; CDR3 DNA: TGTGCCAGCAGTGACCTAGCGGGAGGGGATACGCAGTATTTT; CDR3 protein: CASSDLAGGDTQYF
CDR3 length: 14; V gene: TRBV4-2; J gene: TRBJ2-7; D gene: NA; clone size: NA; CDR3 DNA: TGTGCCAGCAGCCAGGGACACGGCACCTACGAGCAGTACTTC; CDR3 protein: CASSQGHGTYEQYF
CDR3 length: 13; V gene: TRBV2; J gene: TRBJ2-7; D gene: TRBD2; clone size: NA; CDR3 DNA: TGTGCCGGAAGCGGGAGGCCGGCCTACGAGCAGTACTTC; CDR3 protein: CAGSGRPAYEQYF
CDR3 length: 15; V gene: TRBV5-4; J gene: TRBJ2-5; D gene: TRBD1; clone size: once; CDR3 DNA: TGTGCCAGCAGCTCGGACAGGGCTGTGGAGGAGACCCAGTACTTC; CDR3 protein: CASSSDRAVEETQYF
CDR3 length: 16; V gene: TRBV10-3; J gene: TRBJ2-2; D gene: NA; clone size: NA; CDR3 DNA: TGTGCCATCAGTGAGTCGAGGGTCGCGAACACCGGGGAGCTGTTTTTT; CDR3 protein: CAISESRVANTGELFF
CDR3 length: 14; V gene: TRBV2; J gene: TRBJ1-2; D gene: TRBD1; clone size: few; CDR3 DNA: TGTGCCAGCAGTTTGACAGGGGCTAACTATGGCTACACCTTC; CDR3 protein: CASSLTGANYGYTF
CDR3 length: 13; V gene: TRBV5-1; J gene: TRBJ2-3; D gene: TRBD1; clone size: NA; CDR3 DNA: TGCGCCAGCAGCTTTCAGGGGGCGGATACGCAGTATTTT; CDR3 protein: CASSFQGADTQYF
CDR3 length: 12; V gene: TRBV21-1; J gene: TRBJ1-5; D gene: NA; clone size: NA; CDR3 DNA: TGTGCCAGCAGCAGAGTAAAGCAGCCCCAGCATTTT; CDR3 protein: CASSRVKQPQHF
CDR3 length: 15; V gene: TRBV9; J gene: TRBJ2-1; D gene: TRBD1; clone size: NA; CDR3 DNA: TGTGCCAGCAGCGTCGGAGGGACAGGGGACAATGAGCAGTTCTTC; CDR3 protein: CASSVGGTGDNEQFF
CDR3 length: 15; V gene: TRBV28; J gene: TRBJ1-4; D gene: NA; clone size: NA; CDR3 DNA: TGTGCCAGCAGCAAAACAGGGAGAGAAGAGGAAAAACTGTTTTTT; CDR3 protein: CASSKTGREEEKLFF
CDR3 length: 13; V gene: TRBV18; J gene: TRBJ2-7; D gene: NA; clone size: NA; CDR3 DNA: TGTGCCAGCTCACCACCCTCGTCCTACGAGCAGTACTTC; CDR3 protein: CASSPPSSYEQYF
CDR3 length: 12; V gene: TRBV7-9; J gene: TRBJ1-1; D gene: NA; clone size: few; CDR3 DNA: TGTTCCAGCAGCTTAGTTGGGGGGGAAGCTTTCTTT; CDR3 protein: CSSSLVGGEAFF
CDR3 length: 16; V gene: TRBV7-9; J gene: TRBJ1-2; D gene: NA; clone size: NA; CDR3 DNA: TGTGCCAGCAGCTTAGCAGGGCTTCAGGGCAGCTATGGCTACACCTTC; CDR3 protein: CASSLAGLQGSYGYTF
CDR3 length: 14; V gene: TRBV6-6; J gene: TRBJ2-7; D gene: TRBD1; clone size: NA; CDR3 DNA: TGTGCCAGCAGAGAGGGACAGGGAAACCACGAGCAGTACTTC; CDR3 protein: CASREGQGNHEQYF
CDR3 length: 13; V gene: TRBV15; J gene: TRBJ2-7; D gene: NA; clone size: NA; CDR3 DNA: TGTGCCACCAGCAGCCGCCTAAACAGCGAGCAGTACTTC; CDR3 protein: CATSSRLNSEQYF
CDR3 length: 12; V gene: TRBV6-5; J gene: TRBJ2-7; D gene: NA; clone size: NA; CDR3 DNA: TGTGCCAGCAGTTACGGGCCCTACGAGCAGTACTTC; CDR3 protein: CASSYGPYEQYF
CDR3 length: 14; V gene: TRBV6-4; J gene: TRBJ2-1; D gene: TRBD1; clone size: NA; CDR3 DNA: TGTGCCAGCAGTGGGGACAGTTCCTACAATGAGCAGTTCTTC; CDR3 protein: CASSGDSSYNEQFF
CDR3 length: 15; V gene: TRBV6-5; J gene: TRBJ1-2; D gene: NA; clone size: NA; CDR3 DNA: TGTGCCAGCAGCCCCCAACAGGGACGTAACTATGGCTACACCTTC; CDR3 protein: CASSPQQGRNYGYTF
CDR3 length: 17; V gene: TRBV28; J gene: TRBJ2-1; D gene: NA; clone size: NA; CDR3 DNA: TGTGCCAGCAGTTTGTACCGGGACACGCAACTGCGGAATGAGCAGTTCTTC; CDR3 protein: CASSLYRDTQLRNEQFF
CDR3 length: 14; V gene: TRBV9; J gene: TRBJ1-1; D gene: NA; clone size: NA; CDR3 DNA: TGTGCCAGCAGCGCTGGCAGGGAAGACACTGAAGCTTTCTTT; CDR3 protein: CASSAGREDTEAFF
CDR3 length: 19; V gene: TRBV19; J gene: TRBJ1-5; D gene: TRBD1; clone size: once; CDR3 DNA: TGTGCCAGTAGTATTATCGGCGGACAGGGGAGGGGTAGCAATCAGCCCCAGCATTTT; CDR3 protein: CASSIIGGQGRGSNQPQHF
CDR3 length: 19; V gene: TRBV28; J gene: TRBJ2-3; D gene: NA; clone size: NA; CDR3 DNA: TGTGCCAGCAGTTCGCTTGAAATGAGGCAGGGAGGATGGACAGATACGCAGTATTTT; CDR3 protein: CASSSLEMRQGGWTDTQYF
CDR3 length: 17; V gene: TRBV2; J gene: TRBJ2-2; D gene: TRBD1; clone size: NA; CDR3 DNA: TGTGCCAGCAGTGAAAGTGGGACAGGGATAATGACCGGGGAGCTGTTTTTT; CDR3 protein: CASSESGTGIMTGELFF
CDR3 length: 16; V gene: TRBV6-6; J gene: TRBJ2-7; D gene: NA; clone size: NA; CDR3 DNA: TGTGCCAGCAGCTCTTCCGTCTGGGCCAGCTCCTACGAGCAGTACTTC; CDR3 protein: CASSSSVWASSYEQYF
CDR3 length: 16; V gene: TRBV15; J gene: TRBJ1-1; D gene: NA; clone size: NA; CDR3 DNA: TGTGCCACCAGCAGGGGGGCCATAGATCGGAGCTCTGAAGCTTTCTTT; CDR3 protein: CATSRGAIDRSSEAFF
CDR3 length: 13; V gene: TRBV29-1; J gene: TRBJ1-2; D gene: NA; clone size: NA; CDR3 DNA: TGCAGCGTTGAACATTACACAGGCGATGGCTACACCTTC; CDR3 protein: CSVEHYTGDGYTF
CDR3 length: 14; V gene: TRBV5-1; J gene: TRBJ2-1; D gene: TRBD1; clone size: once; CDR3 DNA: TGCGCCAGCAGGTACCGGGACAGCTACAATGAGCAGTTCTTC; CDR3 protein: CASRYRDSYNEQFF
CDR3 length: 15; V gene: TRBV5-1; J gene: TRBJ2-2; D gene: NA; clone size: NA; CDR3 DNA: TGCGCCAGCAGCCCCGGACTCCTGAACACCGGGGAGCTGTTTTTT; CDR3 protein: CASSPGLLNTGELFF
CDR3 length: 13; V gene: TRBV29-1; J gene: TRBJ1-1; D gene: TRBD1; clone size: once; CDR3 DNA: TGCAGCGGACACAGGGGCACGAACACTGAAGCTTTCTTT; CDR3 protein: CSGHRGTNTEAFF
CDR3 length: 14; V gene: TRBV2; J gene: TRBJ2-7; D gene: NA; clone size: NA; CDR3 DNA: TGTGCCAGCAGTGAAGGTCTAGAAAGCCACGAGCAGTACTTC; CDR3 protein: CASSEGLESHEQYF
CDR3 length: 16; V gene: TRBV19; J gene: TRBJ1-5; D gene: TRBD1; clone size: NA; CDR3 DNA: TGTGCCAGTAGTATGCGACGACAGGGGGCGAATCAGCCCCAGCATTTT; CDR3 protein: CASSMRRQGANQPQHF
CDR3 length: 14; V gene: TRBV28; J gene: TRBJ1-5; D gene: TRBD1; clone size: NA; CDR3 DNA: TGTGCCAGCAGCCGGACAGGGGGCAATCAGCCCCAGCATTTT; CDR3 protein: CASSRTGGNQPQHF
CDR3 length: 15; V gene: TRBV4-3; J gene: TRBJ2-1; D gene: TRBD2; clone size: NA; CDR3 DNA: TGCGCCAGCAGCTACGGACTAGCGGAATCGAATGAGCAGTTCTTC; CDR3 protein: CASSYGLAESNEQFF
CDR3 length: 17; V gene: TRBV2; J gene: TRBJ2-7; D gene: TRBD2; clone size: few; CDR3 DNA: TGTGCCAGCAGTGAAGGAGTGGTAGCGGGAGGTACGGGCGAGCAGTACTTC; CDR3 protein: CASSEGVVAGGTGEQYF
CDR3 length: 12; V gene: TRBV29-1; J gene: TRBJ2-5; D gene: NA; clone size: NA; CDR3 DNA: TGCAGCGTTCGGTTCGGTTTGGAGACCCAGTACTTC; CDR3 protein: CSVRFGLETQYF
CDR3 length: 18; V gene: TRBV18; J gene: TRBJ1-1; D gene: TRBD1; clone size: NA; CDR3 DNA: TGTGCCAGCTCACCACGGAGGACAGGGGGAGCTTTTGACACTGAAGCTTTCTTT; CDR3 protein: CASSPRRTGGAFDTEAFF
CDR3 length: 14; V gene: TRBV7-9; J gene: TRBJ2-1; D gene: NA; clone size: NA; CDR3 DNA: TGTGCCAGCAGCTCCTCCCTTTTCCCTAATGGGCAGTTCTTC; CDR3 protein: CASSSSLFPNGQFF
CDR3 length: 16; V gene: TRBV7-3; J gene: TRBJ2-1; D gene: TRBD2; clone size: NA; CDR3 DNA: TGTGCCAGCAGCTATACTAGCGGGGGAAACTACAATGAGCAGTTCTTC; CDR3 protein: CASSYTSGGNYNEQFF
CDR3 length: 15; V gene: TRBV28; J gene: TRBJ2-7; D gene: TRBD2; clone size: NA; CDR3 DNA: TGTGCCAGCAGTTTAGTAACTAGCGGCATCTACGAGCAGTACTTC; CDR3 protein: CASSLVTSGIYEQYF
CDR3 length: 13; V gene: TRBV28; J gene: TRBJ1-5; D gene: NA; clone size: once; CDR3 DNA: TGTGCCAGCAGCCCAGACAGGAATCAGCCCCAGCATTTT; CDR3 protein: CASSPDRNQPQHF